This section outlines one T cell receptor (beta chain) sequence together with its context. As yet, its antigen is unknown. This record belongs to a study of T cells expressing NK-cell markers. Background on the study: Sequencing covered eight donors, seven HCMV-seropositive and one seronegative.

Overall study findings and caveats: In about six donors, dominant CD3+CD56+NKG2C+ clonotypes ranked among the top 10 CD8+ clonotypes. The leading position in the CD3+CD56-NKG2C+ fraction of several donors also went to these clonotypes.

The authors generated TCR beta cDNA through 5'RACE template switching with UMIs. TCRdb reprocessed the 5' RACE reads and stores each CDR3 protein as one record, lacking DNA. This sample's table reports roughly 420,000 distinct CDR3 sequences. Germline V gene lookup returns CDR1 MGHRA and CDR2 YSYEKL. This CDR3 is 15 amino acids long. The clonotype was recovered from a woman aged 18 to 75 in good health. Material: blood T cells: a sorted CD56 or NKG2C T cell subset, CD4+ or CD8+ T cells, or bulk PBMC T cells (not recorded which). The rearrangement uses TRBV4-1 and TRBJ1-2; checking the TCRdb D call of TRBD1 is not possible without DNA. The CDR3 is CASSHQGAPDLGYTF.